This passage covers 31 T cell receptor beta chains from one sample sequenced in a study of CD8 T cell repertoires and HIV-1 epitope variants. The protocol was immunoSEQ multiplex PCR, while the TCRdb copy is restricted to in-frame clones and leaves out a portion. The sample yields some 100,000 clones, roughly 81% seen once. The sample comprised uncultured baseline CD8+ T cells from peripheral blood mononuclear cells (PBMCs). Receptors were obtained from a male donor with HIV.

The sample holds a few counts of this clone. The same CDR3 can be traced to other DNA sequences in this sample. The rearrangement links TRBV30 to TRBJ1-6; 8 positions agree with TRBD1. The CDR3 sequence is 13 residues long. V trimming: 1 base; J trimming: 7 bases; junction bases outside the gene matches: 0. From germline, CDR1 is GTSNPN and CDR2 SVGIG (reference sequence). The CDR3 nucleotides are TGTGCCTGGAGTGGACAGGGGAATTCACCCCTCCACTTT. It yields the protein CAWSGQGNSPLHF.

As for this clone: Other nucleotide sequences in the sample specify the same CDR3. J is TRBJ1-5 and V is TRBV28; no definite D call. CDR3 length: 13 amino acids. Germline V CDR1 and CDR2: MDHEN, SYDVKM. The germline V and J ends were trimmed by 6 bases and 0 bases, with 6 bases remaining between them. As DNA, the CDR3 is TGTGCCAGCAGACCTGATAGCAATCAGCCCCAGCATTTT. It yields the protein CASRPDSNQPQHF.

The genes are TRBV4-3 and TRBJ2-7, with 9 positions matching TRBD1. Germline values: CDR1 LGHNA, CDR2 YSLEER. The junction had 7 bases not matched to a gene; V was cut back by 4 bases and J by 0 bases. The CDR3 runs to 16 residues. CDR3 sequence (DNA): TGCGCCAGCAGCCGGATCGGGACAGGGAACTCCTACGAGCAGTACTTC. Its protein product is CASSRIGTGNSYEQYF.

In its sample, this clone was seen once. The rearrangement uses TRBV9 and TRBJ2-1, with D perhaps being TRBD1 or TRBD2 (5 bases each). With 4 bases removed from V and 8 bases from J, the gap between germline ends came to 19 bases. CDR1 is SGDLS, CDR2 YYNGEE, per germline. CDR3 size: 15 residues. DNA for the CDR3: TGTGCCAGCAGCCCGAGATGGGACCCCAGGGATGAGCAGTTCTTC. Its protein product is CASSPRWDPRDEQFF. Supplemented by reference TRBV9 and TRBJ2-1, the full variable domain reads DSGVTQTPKHLITATGQRVTLRCSPRSGDLSVYWYQQSLDQGLQFLIQYYNGEERAKGNILERFSAQQFPDLHSELNLSSLELGDSALYFCASSPRWDPRDEQFFGPGTRLTVL.

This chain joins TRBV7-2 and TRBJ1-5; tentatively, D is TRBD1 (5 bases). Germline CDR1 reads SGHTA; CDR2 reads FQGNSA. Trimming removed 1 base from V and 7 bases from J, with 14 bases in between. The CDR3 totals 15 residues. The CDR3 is CASSLGGSGGQPQHF. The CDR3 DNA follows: TGTGCCAGCAGCTTAGGGGGTTCTGGGGGGCAGCCCCAGCATTTT. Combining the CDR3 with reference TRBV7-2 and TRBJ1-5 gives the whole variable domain GAGVSQSPSNKVTEKGKDVELRCDPISGHTALYWYRQSLGQGLEFLIYFQGNSAPDKSGLPSDRFSAERTGGSVSTLTIQRTQQEDSAVYLCASSLGGSGGQPQHFGDGTRLSIL.

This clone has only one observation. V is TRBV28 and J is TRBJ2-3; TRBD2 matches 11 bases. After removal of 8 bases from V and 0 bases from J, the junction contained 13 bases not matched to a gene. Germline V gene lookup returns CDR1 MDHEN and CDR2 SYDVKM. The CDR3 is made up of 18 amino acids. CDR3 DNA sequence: TGTGCCAGCCCTGAGGGGGCTAGCGGGAGGCCTAGCACAGATACGCAGTATTTT. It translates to CASPEGASGRPSTDTQYF.

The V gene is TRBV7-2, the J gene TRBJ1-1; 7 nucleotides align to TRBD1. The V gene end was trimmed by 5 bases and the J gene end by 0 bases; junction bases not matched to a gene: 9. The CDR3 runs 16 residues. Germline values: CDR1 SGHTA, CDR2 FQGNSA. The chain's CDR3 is CASSLQGGQMNTEAFF. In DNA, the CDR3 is TGTGCCAGCAGCCTGCAGGGGGGACAGATGAACACTGAAGCTTTCTTT.

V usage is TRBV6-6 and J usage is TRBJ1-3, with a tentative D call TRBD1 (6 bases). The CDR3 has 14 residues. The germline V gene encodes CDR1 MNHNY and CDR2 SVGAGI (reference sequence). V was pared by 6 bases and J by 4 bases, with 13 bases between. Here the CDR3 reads CASRPTGSGNTIYF. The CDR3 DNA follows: TGTGCCAGCAGACCCACAGGGTCCGGAAACACCATATATTTT.

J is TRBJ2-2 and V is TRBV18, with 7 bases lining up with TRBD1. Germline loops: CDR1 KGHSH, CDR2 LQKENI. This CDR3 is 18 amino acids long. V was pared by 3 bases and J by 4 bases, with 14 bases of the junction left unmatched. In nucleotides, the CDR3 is TGTGCCAGCTCACCCGTGGGACAGAGGGGGATCCTCACCGGGGAGCTGTTTTTT. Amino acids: CASSPVGQRGILTGELFF.

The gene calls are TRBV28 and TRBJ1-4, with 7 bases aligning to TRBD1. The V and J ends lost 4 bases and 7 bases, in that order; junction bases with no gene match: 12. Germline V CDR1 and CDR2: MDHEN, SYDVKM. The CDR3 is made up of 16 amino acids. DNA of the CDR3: TGTGCCAGCAGTTCGAAGACAGGGTCCTATGTTGAAAAACTGTTTTTT. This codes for CASSSKTGSYVEKLFF.

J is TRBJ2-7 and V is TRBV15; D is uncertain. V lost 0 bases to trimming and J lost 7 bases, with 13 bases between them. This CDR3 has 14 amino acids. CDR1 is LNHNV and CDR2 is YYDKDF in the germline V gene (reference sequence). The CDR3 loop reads CATSRDLPEVEQYF. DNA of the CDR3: TGTGCCACCAGCAGAGATCTCCCCGAGGTGGAGCAGTACTTC.

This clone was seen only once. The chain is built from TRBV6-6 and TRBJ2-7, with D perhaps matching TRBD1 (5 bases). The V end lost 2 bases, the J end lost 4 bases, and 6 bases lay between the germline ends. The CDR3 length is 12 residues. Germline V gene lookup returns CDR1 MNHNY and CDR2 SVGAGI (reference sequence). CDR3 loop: CASSYQGYEQYF. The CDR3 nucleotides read TGTGCCAGCAGTTACCAGGGATACGAGCAGTACTTC.

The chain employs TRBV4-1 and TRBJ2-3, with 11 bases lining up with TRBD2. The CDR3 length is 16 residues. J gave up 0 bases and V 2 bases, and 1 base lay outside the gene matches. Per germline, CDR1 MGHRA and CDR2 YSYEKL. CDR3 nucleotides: TGCGCCAGCAGCCAACGACTAGCGGGGAGCACAGATACGCAGTATTTT. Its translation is CASSQRLAGSTDTQYF.

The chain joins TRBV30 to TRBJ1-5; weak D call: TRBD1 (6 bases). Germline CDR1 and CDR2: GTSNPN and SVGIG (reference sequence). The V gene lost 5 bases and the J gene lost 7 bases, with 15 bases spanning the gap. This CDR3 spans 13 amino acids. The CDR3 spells CAWEERGAQPQHF. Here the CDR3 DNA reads TGTGCCTGGGAAGAGAGGGGGGCCCAGCCCCAGCATTTT.

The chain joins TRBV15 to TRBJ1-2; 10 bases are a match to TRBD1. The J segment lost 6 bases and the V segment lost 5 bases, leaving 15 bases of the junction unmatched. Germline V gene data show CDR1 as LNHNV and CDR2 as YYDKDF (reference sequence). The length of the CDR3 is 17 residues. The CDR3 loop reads CATSGTGDRGLLDGYTF. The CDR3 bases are TGTGCCACCAGCGGGACTGGGGACAGGGGTCTCTTAGATGGCTACACCTTC.

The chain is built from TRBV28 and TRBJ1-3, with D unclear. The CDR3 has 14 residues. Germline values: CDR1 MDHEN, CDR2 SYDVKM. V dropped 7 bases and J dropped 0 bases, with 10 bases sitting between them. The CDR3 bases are TGTGCCAGCATCGAAACATTCTCTGGAAACACCATATATTTT. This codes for CASIETFSGNTIYF.

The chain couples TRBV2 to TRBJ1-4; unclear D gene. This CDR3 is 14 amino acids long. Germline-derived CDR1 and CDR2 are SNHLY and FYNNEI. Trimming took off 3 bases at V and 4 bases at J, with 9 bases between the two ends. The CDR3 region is CASSDTGINEKLFF. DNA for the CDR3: TGTGCCAGCAGTGATACGGGGATTAATGAAAAACTGTTTTTT. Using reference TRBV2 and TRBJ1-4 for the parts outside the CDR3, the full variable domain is EPEVTQTPSHQVTQMGQEVILRCVPISNHLYFYWYRQILGQKVEFLVSFYNNEISEKSEIFDDQFSVERPDGSNFTLKIRSTKLEDSAMYFCASSDTGINEKLFFGSGTQLSVL.

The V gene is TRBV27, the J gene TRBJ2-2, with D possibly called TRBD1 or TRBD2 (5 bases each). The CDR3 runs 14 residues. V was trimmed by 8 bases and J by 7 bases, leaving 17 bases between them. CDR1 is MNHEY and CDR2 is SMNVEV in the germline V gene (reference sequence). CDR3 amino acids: CASAWGKTGGELFF. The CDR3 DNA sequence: TGTGCCAGCGCCTGGGGGAAAACCGGCGGGGAGCTGTTTTTT.

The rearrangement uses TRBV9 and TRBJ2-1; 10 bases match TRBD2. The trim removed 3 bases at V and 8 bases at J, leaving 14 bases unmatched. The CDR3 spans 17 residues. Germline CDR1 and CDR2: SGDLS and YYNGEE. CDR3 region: CASSGLSRGLAMDEQFF. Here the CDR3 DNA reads TGTGCCAGCAGCGGACTCTCTCGGGGACTAGCGATGGATGAGCAGTTCTTC.

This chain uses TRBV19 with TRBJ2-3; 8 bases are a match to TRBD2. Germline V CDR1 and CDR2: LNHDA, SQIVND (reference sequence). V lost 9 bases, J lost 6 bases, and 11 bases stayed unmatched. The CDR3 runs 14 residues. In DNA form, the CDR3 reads TGTGCCAGCGGGACTAGTTACGTGTCCGATACGCAGTATTTT. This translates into CASGTSYVSDTQYF.

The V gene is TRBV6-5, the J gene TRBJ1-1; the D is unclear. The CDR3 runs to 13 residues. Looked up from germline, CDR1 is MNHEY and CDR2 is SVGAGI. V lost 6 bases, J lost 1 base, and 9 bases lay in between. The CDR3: CASSRDWNTEAFF. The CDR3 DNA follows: TGTGCCAGCAGCAGAGACTGGAACACTGAAGCTTTCTTT.

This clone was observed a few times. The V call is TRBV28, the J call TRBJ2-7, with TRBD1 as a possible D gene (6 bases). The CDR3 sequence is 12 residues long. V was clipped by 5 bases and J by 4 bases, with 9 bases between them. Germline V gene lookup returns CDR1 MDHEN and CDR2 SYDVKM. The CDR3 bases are TGTGCCAGCAGTGCGAGGGGGTACGAGCAGTACTTC. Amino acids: CASSARGYEQYF.

This CDR3 reads CASSWRQRPNNEQFF. CDR3 nucleotide sequence: TGTGCCAGTAGTTGGCGACAGAGACCAAACAATGAGCAGTTCTTC. This chain joins TRBV19 and TRBJ2-1; D is possibly TRBD1 (5 bases). Looked up from germline, CDR1 is LNHDA and CDR2 is SQIVND (reference sequence). CDR3 length: 15 amino acids. With 5 bases removed from V and 5 bases from J, the gap between germline ends came to 16 bases.

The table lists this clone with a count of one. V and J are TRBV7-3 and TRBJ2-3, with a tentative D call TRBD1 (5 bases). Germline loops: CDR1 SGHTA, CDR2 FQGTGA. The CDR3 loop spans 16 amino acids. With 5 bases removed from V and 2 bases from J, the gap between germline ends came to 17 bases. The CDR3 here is CASSLQSGAPTDTQYF. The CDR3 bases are TGTGCCAGCAGCCTCCAGAGTGGGGCTCCCACAGATACGCAGTATTTT.

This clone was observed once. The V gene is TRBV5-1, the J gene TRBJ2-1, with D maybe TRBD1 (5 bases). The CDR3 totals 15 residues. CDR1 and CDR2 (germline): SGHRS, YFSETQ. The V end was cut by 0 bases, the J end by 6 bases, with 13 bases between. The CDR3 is CASSLGITGSNEQFF. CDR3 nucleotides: TGCGCCAGCAGCTTGGGAATTACAGGATCCAATGAGCAGTTCTTC. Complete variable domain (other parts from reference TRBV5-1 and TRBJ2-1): KAGVTQTPRYLIKTRGQQVTLSCSPISGHRSVSWYQQTPGQGLQFLFEYFSETQRNKGNFPGRFSGRQFSNSRSEMNVSTLELGDSALYLCASSLGITGSNEQFFGPGTRLTVL.

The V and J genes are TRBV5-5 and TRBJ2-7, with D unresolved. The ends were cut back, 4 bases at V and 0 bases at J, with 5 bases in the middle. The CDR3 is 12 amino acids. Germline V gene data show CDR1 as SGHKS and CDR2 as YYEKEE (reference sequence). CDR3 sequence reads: CASSQSSYEQYF. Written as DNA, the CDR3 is TGTGCCAGCAGCCAGAGCTCCTACGAGCAGTACTTC. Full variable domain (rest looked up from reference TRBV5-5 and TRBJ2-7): DAGVTQSPTHLIKTRGQQVTLRCSPISGHKSVSWYQQVLGQGPQFIFQYYEKEERGRGNFPDRFSARQFPNYSSELNVNALLLGDSALYLCASSQSSYEQYFGPGTRLTVT.

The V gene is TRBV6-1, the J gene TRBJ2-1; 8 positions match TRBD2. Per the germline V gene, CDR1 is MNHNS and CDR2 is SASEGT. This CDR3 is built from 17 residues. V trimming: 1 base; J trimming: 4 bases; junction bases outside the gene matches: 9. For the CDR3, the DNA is TGTGCCAGCAGTGAAGAAGGTGCCAGCGGGAGATACAATGAGCAGTTCTTC. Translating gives CASSEEGASGRYNEQFF.

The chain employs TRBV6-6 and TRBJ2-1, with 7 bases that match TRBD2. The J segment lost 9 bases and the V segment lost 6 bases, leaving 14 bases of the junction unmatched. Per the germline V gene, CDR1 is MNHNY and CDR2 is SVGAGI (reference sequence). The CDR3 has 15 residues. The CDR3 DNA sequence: TGTGCCAGCAGCCGCTCAGGGAGGGAGCAGCGTGAGCAGTTCTTC. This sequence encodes CASSRSGREQREQFF.

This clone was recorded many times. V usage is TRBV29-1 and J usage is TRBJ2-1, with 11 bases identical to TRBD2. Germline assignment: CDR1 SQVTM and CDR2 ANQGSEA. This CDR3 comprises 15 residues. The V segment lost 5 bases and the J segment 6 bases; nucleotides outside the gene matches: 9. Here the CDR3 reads CSVRQLAGVGNEQFF. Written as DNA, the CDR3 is TGCAGCGTTCGTCAACTAGCGGGAGTGGGCAATGAGCAGTTCTTC.

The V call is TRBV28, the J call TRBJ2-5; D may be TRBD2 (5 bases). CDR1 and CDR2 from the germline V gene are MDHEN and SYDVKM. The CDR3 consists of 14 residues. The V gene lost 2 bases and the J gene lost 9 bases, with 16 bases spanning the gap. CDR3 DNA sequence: TGTGCCAGCAGTTTAAGCGGCAGCCTGAGGGCCCAGTACTTC. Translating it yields CASSLSGSLRAQYF.

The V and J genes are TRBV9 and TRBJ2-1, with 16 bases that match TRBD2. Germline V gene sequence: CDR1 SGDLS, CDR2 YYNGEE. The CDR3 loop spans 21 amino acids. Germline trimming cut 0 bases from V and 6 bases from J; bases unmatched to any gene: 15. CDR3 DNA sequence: TGTGCCAGCAGCGTAGCTACGGTGACGGGGACTAGCGGGAGGGCCGCCAATGAGCAGTTCTTC. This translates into CASSVATVTGTSGRAANEQFF.